Each of the 12 T cell receptor beta chains below was sequenced from the same sample in a study of blood T cell repertoires in COVID-19. The method was immunoSEQ multiplex PCR; TCRdb's version includes in-frame clones alone and lacks a portion of them. The sample contains over 25,000 clones, 88% of which appear only once. The sample taken for sequencing was peripheral blood. The receptors were gathered from a woman in her fifties or sixties with active COVID-19.

The rearrangement joins TRBV7-8 to TRBJ2-5; D unresolved. Germline values: CDR1 SGHVS, CDR2 FQNEAQ. The germline V and J ends were trimmed by 5 bases and 7 bases, with 20 bases remaining between them. The CDR3 contains 15 residues. This CDR3 reads CASSKRSGYDGTQYF. The CDR3 DNA is TGTGCCAGCAGCAAACGGTCCGGGTACGATGGGACCCAGTACTTC.

The chain has TRBV28 and TRBJ1-1; possibly TRBD1 for D (5 bases). The V and J ends lost 6 bases and 0 bases respectively, with 20 bases between them. Germline values: CDR1 MDHEN, CDR2 SYDVKM. There are 17 residues in the CDR3. CDR3 region: CASRDIMAGYMNTEAFF. The DNA for the CDR3 is TGTGCCAGCAGAGATATTATGGCAGGGTACATGAACACTGAAGCTTTCTTT.

This rearrangement joins TRBV5-1 to TRBJ2-2; 12 bases agree with TRBD2. J was trimmed by 6 bases and V by 4 bases; bases with no gene match: 10. This CDR3 comprises 17 residues. The germline gives CDR1 SGHRS, CDR2 YFSETQ. The chain's CDR3 is CASSPELAGGPPGELFF. The CDR3 region has the DNA TGCGCCAGCAGCCCGGAACTAGCGGGAGGCCCTCCCGGGGAGCTGTTTTTT.

The chain uses TRBV6-4 and TRBJ1-1; 8 bases fit TRBD1. The CDR3 totals 20 residues. Germline CDR1 and CDR2: MRHNA and SNTAGT. Losses at the gene ends were 2 bases for V and 4 bases for J; bases not matched to a gene: 21. The CDR3 loop is CASSDLDATGDEDPPTEAFF. The CDR3 DNA follows: TGTGCCAGCAGTGACCTTGACGCGACAGGGGATGAAGATCCCCCCACTGAAGCTTTCTTT.

The chain is built from TRBV3-1 (or the pseudogene TRBV3-2) and TRBJ1-1; D call uncertain. There are 14 residues in the CDR3. Germline V lookup: CDR1 LGHDT, CDR2 YNNKEL (reference sequence). V was cut by 3 bases and J by 1 base, with 9 bases left in between. The CDR3 DNA reads as TGTGCCAGCAGCCACCGGGGAGGGAACACTGAAGCTTTCTTT. This translates into CASSHRGGNTEAFF.

This clone showed up just once. The chain is built from TRBV27 and TRBJ1-1, with TRBD1 matching over 7 bases. Germline CDR1 reads MNHEY; CDR2 reads SMNVEV (reference sequence). CDR3 length: 13 amino acids. With 5 bases clipped from V and 5 bases from J, the junction kept 5 bases outside the gene matches. The CDR3 reads CASSEGQKTEAFF. CDR3 DNA: TGTGCCAGCAGTGAGGGACAGAAGACTGAAGCTTTCTTT.

The chain recombines TRBV6-5 with TRBJ1-1, with a tentative D call TRBD1 (6 bases). The germline gives CDR1 MNHEY, CDR2 SVGAGI. This CDR3 comprises 14 residues. The V and J ends lost 8 bases and 5 bases respectively, with 18 bases between them. CDR3 in amino acids: CASRLTGRGTEAFF. The CDR3 bases are TGTGCCAGCCGCTTAACAGGGAGAGGGACTGAAGCTTTCTTT.

V is TRBV28 and J is TRBJ2-7; 9 nucleotides match TRBD1. Germline V gives CDR1 MDHEN, CDR2 SYDVKM. With V trimmed by 5 bases and J by 6 bases, 11 bases remained unmatched. This CDR3 is built from 15 residues. As DNA, the CDR3 is TGTGCCAGCAGTCAGTATGGGACAGGGCCCAGCGAGCAGTACTTC. Its protein is CASSQYGTGPSEQYF.

CDR3 residues: CSVALAGPYGYTF. The DNA for the CDR3 is TGCAGCGTTGCGTTGGCAGGGCCCTATGGCTACACCTTC. V usage is TRBV29-1 and J usage is TRBJ1-2; possibly TRBD1 for D (5 bases). CDR3 length equals 13 residues. The V gene lost 4 bases and the J gene lost 4 bases, with 13 bases spanning the gap. Germline V gene sequence: CDR1 SQVTM, CDR2 ANQGSEA.

The J gene is TRBJ2-1, the V gene TRBV19, with 11 bases lining up with TRBD2. The germline V gene encodes CDR1 LNHDA and CDR2 SQIVND (reference sequence). V lost 6 bases and J lost 9; bases outside the gene matches: 10. The CDR3 extends over 15 amino acids. This CDR3 is CASRVTLAGAAEQFF. CDR3 sequence (DNA): TGTGCCAGTAGAGTGACACTAGCGGGAGCCGCTGAGCAGTTCTTC.

The chain has TRBV11-2 and TRBJ2-1; 9 bases are a match to TRBD1. The length of the CDR3 is 18 residues. Per the germline V gene, CDR1 is SGHAT and CDR2 is FQNNGV. V shed 5 bases, J shed 0 bases, and the junction held 11 bases outside the gene matches. CDR3 sequence (DNA): TGTGCCAGCAGCATTAACAGACAGGGGGTTTCCTCCTACAATGAGCAGTTCTTC. It translates to CASSINRQGVSSYNEQFF.

This clone was detected once. The chain joins TRBV6-6 to TRBJ2-1; 11 bases fit TRBD2. The length of the CDR3 is 17 residues. Germline lookup yields CDR1 MNHNY and CDR2 SVGAGI (reference sequence). Losses at the gene ends were 5 bases for V and 7 bases for J; bases not matched to a gene: 13. The CDR3 bases are TGTGCCAGCAGTCACACGAGACTAGCGGGACTCATGAATGAGCAGTTCTTC. Translated, it gives CASSHTRLAGLMNEQFF.